The clone carrying this T cell receptor beta chain came up a few times. Its antigen is currently unknown. All patients were untreated before thyroid surgery. Per the authors' pipeline: It was from CDR3 differences across clinicopathological groups that a distant-metastasis classifier for papillary thyroid cancer was built. Via MiXCR, TCRdb re-called the PCR reads. The V and J calls were not made by the authors but by TCRdb's processing. Counted here are roughly 28,000 clones, more than 25% occurring once; the ten biggest clones make up 6%. This sample was taken from a study of metastatic and nonmetastatic thyroid tumors. Study-level background: Repertoire data that came from the blood and tumor or nodule tissue of malignant and benign thyroid patients were compared. General study points: TCR beta diversity was reportedly significantly higher in malignant thyroid tumors than benign nodules, in blood and tumor.

Germline V CDR1 and CDR2: SGHRS, YFSETQ. The CDR3 has 15 residues. Trimming cost V 6 bases and J 4 bases; bases outside gene matches: 10. The V and J genes are TRBV5-1 and TRBJ2-3, with 8 bases aligning to TRBD1. This sequence was found in a female donor with papillary thyroid cancer or a benign thyroid nodule (not recorded which). Some clones in this sample may be carry-over from other donors' samples. Sequences were obtained from blood. CDR3 DNA sequence: TGCGCCAGCATGCGAAACGGGACAGGACCAGATACGCAGTATTTT. Translating gives CASMRNGTGPDTQYF. Full variable domain (remainder filled in from reference TRBV5-1 and TRBJ2-3): KAGVTQTPRYLIKTRGQQVTLSCSPISGHRSVSWYQQTPGQGLQFLFEYFSETQRNKGNFPGRFSGRQFSNSRSEMNVSTLELGDSALYLCASMRNGTGPDTQYFGPGTRLTVL.